A selection of T cell receptor beta chains follows, all from one sample in a study of PD-L1 blockade in urothelial cancer. TCRdb keeps only in-frame clones here, not all; method: immunoSEQ multiplex PCR. The data hold more than 85,000 clones, with over 75% observed a single time. Sequencing was performed on PBMCs, taken around atezolizumab (anti-PD-L1) treatment. Source of these receptors: a man in his sixties with urothelial cancer. The CDR3 runs from the conserved cysteine through the conserved F or W. The order of the fields is V gene, D gene, clone size, J gene, CDR3 DNA, CDR3 protein. The D gene is left open where the match is weak. Clone size is not always given. Where it is, it says once, few, many or a class for expanded clones.

>TRBV4-1|TRBD1|-|TRBJ2-7
TGCGCCAGCAGCGCCCCGGGACAGGGAATCGAGCAGTACTTC
CASSAPGQGIEQYF
>TRBV19|-|few|TRBJ1-1
TGTGCCAGTAGTATTGGTCCCTCGGAGAAAGCTTTCTTT
CASSIGPSEKAFF
>TRBV5-4|-|-|TRBJ2-7
TGTGCCAGCAGCTTGGATACAGGGTACGAGCAGTACTTC
CASSLDTGYEQYF
>TRBV7-2|-|-|TRBJ2-2
TGTGCCAGCAGAAAAATAGGGGGGAACACCGGGGAGCTGTTTTTT
CASRKIGGNTGELFF
>TRBV2|-|-|TRBJ1-5
TGTGCCAGCAGTGCTTTCCCACTAGTCGGTCAGCCCCAGCATTTT
CASSAFPLVGQPQHF
>TRBV28|TRBD1|-|TRBJ1-2
TGTGCCAGCAGTTCCAGACAGGGCCTATATGGCTACACCTTC
CASSSRQGLYGYTF
>TRBV4-3|-|-|TRBJ2-7
TGCGCCAGCAGCCCTCAGGTAGCCTACGAGCAGTACTTC
CASSPQVAYEQYF
>TRBV9|TRBD2|-|TRBJ2-1
TGTGCCAGCAGCGAACTAGCGGGAGACTACAATGAGCAGTTCTTC
CASSELAGDYNEQFF
>TRBV28|TRBD1|-|TRBJ1-2
TGTGCCAGCAGCCCAGGACAGGGGACAGCCTACACCTTC
CASSPGQGTAYTF
>TRBV4-2|-|few|TRBJ2-7
TGTGCCAGCAGTTCCCAGGGGCGCGACTCCTACGAGCAGTACTTC
CASSSQGRDSYEQYF
>TRBV2|-|once|TRBJ1-5
TGTGCCAGCAGTTTAAGGGGGTTGAGCAATCAGCCCCAGCATTTT
CASSLRGLSNQPQHF
>TRBV28|-|-|TRBJ2-5
TGTGCCAGCAGTCCTCAAGAGACCCAGTACTTC
CASSPQETQYF
>TRBV30|-|-|TRBJ2-7
TGTGCCTGGAGCCCGGCAAGCGGACCGGCCTACGAGCAGTACTTC
CAWSPASGPAYEQYF
>TRBV18|-|-|TRBJ2-7
TGTGCCAGCTCACCGAGCTCCTACGAGCAGTACTTC
CASSPSSYEQYF
>TRBV7-3|TRBD1|once|TRBJ2-5
TGTGCCAGCAGCTTAAGCCAGACAGGGCGAGAGACCCAGTACTTC
CASSLSQTGRETQYF
>TRBV28|TRBD1|few|TRBJ2-3
TGTGCCAGCTTCAGGACAGGGGGGACAGATACGCAGTATTTT
CASFRTGGTDTQYF
>TRBV2|-|-|TRBJ1-1
TGTGCCAGTACTATCCTAGAGACAGAGACCACTGAAGCTTTCTTT
CASTILETETTEAFF
>TRBV6-6|TRBD2|-|TRBJ2-7
TGTGCCAGCAGCGACATAGCGGGCCGGGACGAGCAGTACTTC
CASSDIAGRDEQYF
>TRBV7-9|-|-|TRBJ2-7
TGTGCCAGCAACCGGGACACAGTAGAGGACGAGCAGTACTTC
CASNRDTVEDEQYF
>TRBV11-2|TRBD1|-|TRBJ1-5
TGTGCCAGCAGCTTAGGGGGGACAGGGGGCGGAAGCAATCAGCCCCAGCATTTT
CASSLGGTGGGSNQPQHF
>TRBV4-2|-|-|TRBJ2-1
TGTGCCAGCAGCCAAGACGGGCTCGGGGGAGGGGGAGGCAATGAGCAGTTCTTC
CASSQDGLGGGGGNEQFF
>TRBV10-3|TRBD1|-|TRBJ1-1
TGTGCCATCAGTGAGTTAAAAGGACAGGGGGCTGATGGAGCTTTCTTT
CAISELKGQGADGAFF